This T cell receptor (beta chain) was sequenced for a study of blood T cell repertoires in COVID-19. On the study more broadly: Sources were T cells, B-cell-depleted T cells, or PBMCs; the material itself was cDNA or gDNA.

The sample holds a few counts of this clone. Profiling relied on immunoSEQ multiplex PCR, and the TCRdb table lists in-frame clones only, not all of them. The table records 100,000 to 150,000 clones, over 75% of them present only once. This CDR3 has 15 residues. Losses at the gene ends were 3 bases for V and 9 bases for J; bases not matched to a gene: 11. CDR1 KGHSH and CDR2 LQKENI come from the germline V gene. The TCR originated in a man older than 75 with active or convalescent COVID-19. Material: peripheral blood. The rearrangement joins TRBV18 to TRBJ2-7; 10 nucleotides agree with TRBD2. DNA of the CDR3: TGTGCCAGCTCACCCGGGACTAGCGACACGGGGGTGCAGTACTTC. Encoded protein: CASSPGTSDTGVQYF.